The 26 T cell receptor beta chains below come from one sample, sequenced in a study of shared clonotypes between healthy human individuals. Assay used: immunoSEQ multiplex PCR; TCRdb lists only in-frame clones, some missing. The sample has about 2,500,000 clones; more than 80% are singletons. Sequenced sample: naive CD4+ T cells sorted from blood. Subset given: CD45RA+ positively selected. These receptors all stem from a man between 18 and 29 years old in good health.

The CDR3 coding sequence is TGTGCCAGCAGCCGGCCCGGGGACTCCTACAATGAGCAGTTCTTC. Amino acids: CASSRPGDSYNEQFF. V is TRBV7-3 and J is TRBJ2-1, with a weak D call TRBD2 (5 bases). CDR1 is SGHTA, CDR2 FQGTGA, per germline. The CDR3 length is 15 residues. Trimming took off 5 bases at V and 0 bases at J, with 11 bases between the two ends.

The chain recombines TRBV5-4 with TRBJ2-7; D is possibly TRBD1 (6 bases). V was pared by 0 bases and J by 3 bases, with 16 bases between. Looked up from germline, CDR1 is SGHNT and CDR2 is YYREEE (reference sequence). The CDR3 has 16 amino acids. The CDR3 here is CASSLEGDRGIYEQYF. CDR3 DNA: TGTGCCAGCAGCTTGGAGGGGGATAGGGGGATCTACGAGCAGTACTTC.

The CDR3 loop reads CASSLVGLDTDTQYF. CDR3 coding DNA: TGTGCCAGCAGCTTAGTAGGACTAGACACAGATACGCAGTATTTT. The rearrangement links TRBV7-6 to TRBJ2-3; 7 nucleotides line up with TRBD2. This CDR3 has 15 amino acids. The trim removed 1 base at V and 2 bases at J, leaving 3 bases unmatched. Germline V gives CDR1 SGHVS, CDR2 FNYEAQ.

This chain connects TRBV28 to TRBJ1-5; D call uncertain. Trimming shortened V by 3 bases and J by 0 bases, and 12 bases separated the two germline ends. CDR1 and CDR2 (germline): MDHEN, SYDVKM. There are 16 residues in the CDR3. CDR3 DNA sequence: TGTGCCAGCAGTTTTGTCGACATCTATAGCAATCAGCCCCAGCATTTT. As protein: CASSFVDIYSNQPQHF.

This rearrangement joins TRBV30 to TRBJ2-7; the D is unclear. Germline V CDR1 and CDR2: GTSNPN, SVGIG (reference sequence). This CDR3 comprises 14 residues. The V end was cut by 0 bases, the J end by 2 bases, with 11 bases between. The CDR3 DNA reads TGTGCCTGGAGTGTACCTAGGCTGACCTACGAGCAGTACTTC. Its translation is CAWSVPRLTYEQYF.

The chain combines TRBV18 with TRBJ1-6; TRBD1 aligns across 9 bases. The CDR3 is 15 amino acids. V was clipped by 4 bases and J by 7 bases; unmatched bases: 5. In germline, CDR1 is KGHSH, CDR2 LQKENI. The CDR3: CASSLFGQGNSPLHF. CDR3 sequence (DNA): TGTGCCAGCTCACTCTTTGGACAGGGGAATTCACCCCTCCACTTT.

This rearrangement joins TRBV19 to TRBJ1-2; no clear D gene. V was shortened by 2 bases and J by 7 bases, with 14 bases between the two germline ends. CDR1 LNHDA and CDR2 SQIVND come from the germline V gene (reference sequence). CDR3 length equals 14 residues. In DNA form, the CDR3 reads TGTGCCAGTAGTATACGACCTACGGCCGCTGGCTACACCTTC. Encoded protein: CASSIRPTAAGYTF. The entire variable domain, with the rest obtained from reference TRBV19 and TRBJ1-2, is as follows: DGGITQSPKYLFRKEGQNVTLSCEQNLNHDAMYWYRQDPGQGLRLIYYSQIVNDFQKGDIAEGYSVSREKKESFPLTVTSAQKNPTAFYLCASSIRPTAAGYTFGSGTRLTVV.

The V and J genes are TRBV4-3 and TRBJ2-3; a weak D match, TRBD1 (5 bases). This CDR3 is 16 amino acids long. The germline V gene encodes CDR1 LGHNA and CDR2 YSLEER. The V end was cut by 0 bases, the J end by 5 bases, with 15 bases between. The CDR3 DNA is TGCGCCAGCAGCCAAGAGGGCCGCAGGGCCGGAGATACGCAGTATTTT. Amino acids: CASSQEGRRAGDTQYF.

This clone came up a few times. The gene calls are TRBV7-9 and TRBJ1-6; no reliable D call. Trimming cost V 0 bases and J 5 bases, with 2 bases left between them. Per the germline V gene, CDR1 is SEHNR and CDR2 is FQNEAQ (reference sequence). This CDR3 has 13 residues. In nucleotides, the CDR3 is TGTGCCAGCAGCTTAGCTAATAATTCACCCCTCCACTTT. Its protein is CASSLANNSPLHF.

Details on this clone: Other DNA sequences in the same sample also yield this CDR3. The V and J genes are TRBV5-1 and TRBJ2-3; D remains ambiguous. V was cut by 2 bases and J by 2 bases, with 3 bases left in between. This CDR3 is built from 12 residues. The germline V gene has CDR1 SGHRS and CDR2 YFSETQ. The CDR3 DNA is TGCGCCAGCAGCTTTACCACAGATACGCAGTATTTT. Translated, it gives CASSFTTDTQYF.

The chain is built from TRBV5-1 and TRBJ2-2, with TRBD2 matching 8 bases. The V and J ends lost 1 base and 6 bases, in that order; junction bases with no gene match: 8. In germline, CDR1 is SGHRS, CDR2 YFSETQ. The CDR3 loop spans 16 amino acids. The CDR3 region is CASSLSGLGLSGELFF. The CDR3 coding sequence is TGCGCCAGCAGCTTGTCGGGACTAGGTCTTTCCGGGGAGCTGTTTTTT. Looking up the rest from reference TRBV5-1 and TRBJ2-2 gives the full variable domain: KAGVTQTPRYLIKTRGQQVTLSCSPISGHRSVSWYQQTPGQGLQFLFEYFSETQRNKGNFPGRFSGRQFSNSRSEMNVSTLELGDSALYLCASSLSGLGLSGELFFGEGSRLTVL.

This chain joins TRBV7-9 and TRBJ1-2; maybe TRBD1 (5 bases). Trimming left V 5 bases short and J 10 bases short, with 11 bases between. CDR1 is SEHNR and CDR2 is FQNEAQ in the germline V gene (reference sequence). There are 11 residues in the CDR3. The CDR3 region is CASSKGLNYTF. CDR3 nucleotide sequence: TGTGCCAGCAGCAAGGGACTGAACTACACCTTC.

The chain's CDR3 is CASSSALAEETQYF. Written as DNA, the CDR3 is TGCGCCAGCAGCTCGGCTCTAGCGGAAGAGACCCAGTACTTC. This chain joins TRBV5-1 and TRBJ2-5; TRBD2 matches 7 bases. With V trimmed by 3 bases and J by 3 bases, 5 bases remained unmatched. The CDR3 consists of 14 residues. Germline V gene data show CDR1 as SGHRS and CDR2 as YFSETQ.

This sequence joins TRBV6-5 and TRBJ1-5; D is undetermined. Germline CDR1 MNHEY, CDR2 SVGAGI. The length of the CDR3 is 16 residues. The V gene lost 2 bases and the J gene lost 3 bases, with 14 bases spanning the gap. Here the CDR3 reads CASSYGVGPPNQPQHF. The DNA of the CDR3 is TGTGCCAGCAGTTACGGGGTAGGCCCGCCCAATCAGCCCCAGCATTTT.

The rearrangement uses TRBV4-1 and TRBJ2-4, with 11 positions matching TRBD1. CDR1 and CDR2 from the germline V gene are MGHRA and YSYEKL. The V segment lost 1 base and the J segment 7 bases; nucleotides outside the gene matches: 6. CDR3 size: 16 residues. The CDR3 reads CASSQGGTGGWNIQYF. DNA of the CDR3: TGCGCCAGCAGCCAAGGGGGGACAGGGGGTTGGAACATTCAGTACTTC.

V usage is TRBV6-1 and J usage is TRBJ1-6; D gene ambiguous. Trimming pared 10 bases from V and 8 bases from J, leaving 12 bases between. Germline lookup yields CDR1 MNHNS and CDR2 SASEGT. This CDR3 contains 12 residues. CDR3: CATADNYSPLHF. For the CDR3, the DNA is TGTGCCACCGCCGACAATTATTCACCCCTCCACTTT.

CDR3 nucleotides: TGTGCCAGCAGTGAAGCGCGAGTTTGGGACAGGGGCGGCCGGGAGACCCAGTACTTC. It is translated as CASSEARVWDRGGRETQYF. J is TRBJ2-5 and V is TRBV6-1; TRBD1 agrees at 10 bases. CDR1 MNHNS and CDR2 SASEGT come from the germline V gene. V was clipped by 0 bases and J by 5 bases; unmatched bases: 15. The CDR3 loop spans 19 amino acids.

The chain links TRBV7-2 to TRBJ2-7; TRBD2 matches at 7 bases. Germline CDR1 reads SGHTA; CDR2 reads FQGNSA. Trimming removed 5 bases from V and 5 bases from J; junction bases left unmatched: 12. The length of the CDR3 is 15 residues. CDR3 nucleotide sequence: TGTGCCAGCAGCCTACCCGGACTAGGGTCAAACGAGCAGTACTTC. It codes for CASSLPGLGSNEQYF.

The chain links TRBV5-4 to TRBJ1-3; D is perhaps TRBD1 (5 bases). CDR3 length equals 17 residues. V was cut by 0 bases and J by 3 bases, with 16 bases left in between. Germline V lookup: CDR1 SGHNT, CDR2 YYREEE (reference sequence). The CDR3 DNA reads TGTGCCAGCAGCTTGGCTGGGGGACTGGGCCTTGGAAACACCATATATTTT. Its translation is CASSLAGGLGLGNTIYF.

The gene calls are TRBV7-2 and TRBJ2-7; D not certain. The CDR3 spans 18 residues. Germline loops: CDR1 SGHTA, CDR2 FQGNSA. V lost 5 bases, J lost 0 bases, and 23 bases lay in between. The CDR3 DNA reads TGTGCCAGCAGCCCGGGTGCTGCCCCCGCCCGGAGCTCCTACGAGCAGTACTTC. Residues: CASSPGAAPARSSYEQYF. The whole variable domain, filled in from reference TRBV7-2 and TRBJ2-7, reads GAGVSQSPSNKVTEKGKDVELRCDPISGHTALYWYRQSLGQGLEFLIYFQGNSAPDKSGLPSDRFSAERTGGSVSTLTIQRTQQEDSAVYLCASSPGAAPARSSYEQYFGPGTRLTVT.

The rearrangement uses TRBV5-1 and TRBJ1-2; TRBD1 is a possible D gene (5 bases). V was shortened by 6 bases and J by 2 bases, with 17 bases between the two germline ends. The CDR3 sequence is 15 residues long. Germline loops: CDR1 SGHRS, CDR2 YFSETQ. The DNA for the CDR3 is TGCGCCAGCAACCCTGGGGGTCATAAAAACTATGGCTACACCTTC. This encodes CASNPGGHKNYGYTF.

The J gene is TRBJ2-5, the V gene TRBV7-3; D gene ambiguous. Trimming pared 4 bases from V and 2 bases from J, leaving 14 bases between. CDR1 and CDR2 (germline): SGHTA, FQGTGA. The CDR3 extends over 15 amino acids. DNA for the CDR3: TGTGCCAGCAGCTATGTGCCGGGCACGCAAGAGACCCAGTACTTC. Translating gives CASSYVPGTQETQYF. The complete variable domain, with remaining parts taken from reference TRBV7-3 and TRBJ2-5, reads GAGVSQTPSNKVTEKGKYVELRCDPISGHTALYWYRQSLGQGPEFLIYFQGTGAADDSGLPNDRFFAVRPEGSVSTLKIQRTERGDSAVYLCASSYVPGTQETQYFGPGTRLLVL.

CDR3 bases: TGTGCCAGCAGACGGACAGTCTCTGCAGAGACCCAGTACTTC. Translated: CASRRTVSAETQYF. The chain couples TRBV27 to TRBJ2-5, with TRBD1 as a possible D gene (6 bases). This CDR3 comprises 14 residues. Germline CDR1 MNHEY, CDR2 SMNVEV (reference sequence). V lost 6 bases, J lost 4 bases, and 15 bases lay in between.

J is TRBJ1-2 and V is TRBV14; 10 bases align to TRBD1. V lost 3 bases and J lost 7; bases outside the gene matches: 5. CDR3 length: 14 amino acids. From germline, CDR1 is SGHDN and CDR2 FVKESK. CDR3 sequence (DNA): TGTGCCAGCAGCCAGGCCGGGACAGGGGCTGGCTACACCTTC. It specifies CASSQAGTGAGYTF. The full variable domain, rest sourced from reference TRBV14 and TRBJ1-2, is EAGVTQFPSHSVIEKGQTVTLRCDPISGHDNLYWYRRVMGKEIKFLLHFVKESKQDESGMPNNRFLAERTGGTYSTLKVQPAELEDSGVYFCASSQAGTGAGYTFGSGTRLTVV.

The chain links TRBV5-4 to TRBJ1-3; the match to TRBD1 covers 7 bases. The CDR3 spans 14 residues. CDR1 SGHNT and CDR2 YYREEE come from the germline V gene (reference sequence). With 4 bases clipped from V and 2 bases from J, the junction kept 3 bases outside the gene matches. This chain's CDR3 is CASSRTGAGNTIYF. The CDR3 DNA reads TGTGCCAGCAGCAGGACAGGAGCTGGAAACACCATATATTTT.

V and J are TRBV9 and TRBJ2-7; perhaps TRBD1 as D (5 bases). Trimming shortened V by 1 base and J by 6 bases, and 17 bases separated the two germline ends. The CDR3 length is 15 residues. CDR1 is SGDLS, CDR2 YYNGEE, per germline. CDR3 in amino acids: CASSVIRGLNGEQYF. In DNA form, the CDR3 reads TGTGCCAGCAGCGTAATAAGGGGTCTCAACGGCGAGCAGTACTTC.